One sample yielded the 9 T cell receptor beta chains listed below, sequenced in a study of early T cells in non-severe SARS-CoV-2 infection. MiXCR, run by TCRdb on the 5' RACE reads, gives a single entry per CDR3 protein. The data show about 67,000 distinct CDR3 sequences, approximately 9.1% seen once. Source: whole blood, taken at baseline. The receptors stem from an adult who was a healthcare worker with PCR-confirmed SARS-CoV-2 infection or an uninfected control (not recorded which).

This clonotype was picked up many times. The chain employs TRBV28 and TRBJ2-3, with TRBD1 matching 7 bases. From germline, CDR1 is MDHEN and CDR2 SYDVKM. The trim removed 5 bases at V and 2 bases at J, leaving 7 bases unmatched. CDR3 length equals 15 residues. The CDR3 DNA follows: TGTGCCAGCAGTCACCGGGACAGAACCACAGATACGCAGTATTTT. It codes for CASSHRDRTTDTQYF.

This chain joins TRBV2 and TRBJ2-3; 7 positions match TRBD2. Per the germline V gene, CDR1 is SNHLY and CDR2 is FYNNEI. V was pared by 7 bases and J by 0 bases, with 4 bases of the junction left unmatched. This CDR3 has 14 residues. The CDR3 here is CASKRDLSTDTQYF. The CDR3 DNA reads as TGTGCCAGCAAGCGGGACCTTAGCACAGATACGCAGTATTTT.

There are a few counts of this clonotype. The chain employs TRBV12-3 or TRBV12-4 and TRBJ2-1, with D possibly being TRBD1 (6 bases). V was shortened by 6 bases and J by 6 bases, with 9 bases between the two germline ends. The CDR3 extends over 12 amino acids. The DNA of the CDR3 is TGTGCCAGCAGGCCACAGGGCAATGAGCAGTTCTTC. As protein: CASRPQGNEQFF.

This clonotype appeared many times. V usage is TRBV28 and J usage is TRBJ1-1, with a tentative D call TRBD1 (6 bases). Germline V CDR1 and CDR2: MDHEN, SYDVKM. V dropped 7 bases and J dropped 1 base, with 22 bases sitting between them. The CDR3 has 17 amino acids. The CDR3 sequence is CASTMRQDLLSNTEAFF. As DNA, the CDR3 is TGTGCCAGCACAATGAGACAGGACTTACTCTCGAACACTGAAGCTTTCTTT.

This clonotype was seen at least ten times. The chain is built from TRBV18 and TRBJ1-1; D uncertain. Between the trimmed V and J ends, which lost 5 bases and 3 bases, there was a span of 13 bases. The CDR3 spans 14 residues. Looked up from germline, CDR1 is KGHSH and CDR2 is LQKENI. The CDR3 nucleotides are TGTGCCAGCTCAGTCAGCAGGCGGGACACTGAAGCTTTCTTT. It specifies CASSVSRRDTEAFF.

At least ten counts were recorded for this clonotype. The chain recombines TRBV3-1 with TRBJ2-5, with no clear D. The CDR3 spans 13 residues. Trimming removed 1 base at V and 0 bases at J, with 3 bases between. Germline CDR1 is LGHDT and CDR2 is YNNKEL (reference sequence). This CDR3 reads CASSQGYQETQYF. CDR3 nucleotide sequence: TGTGCCAGCAGCCAAGGATACCAAGAGACCCAGTACTTC.

The V call is TRBV5-5, the J call TRBJ1-2; D is unclear. The V end lost 6 bases, the J end lost 4 bases, and 10 bases lay between the germline ends. The germline CDR1 and CDR2 sequences are SGHKS and YYEKEE (reference sequence). CDR3 length: 12 residues. The CDR3 DNA sequence: TGTGCCAGCACCCCGCATGGCTATGGCTACACCTTC. Protein product: CASTPHGYGYTF.

This clonotype has more than one count but fewer than ten. V gene TRBV29-1 combines with J gene TRBJ2-7; D remains ambiguous. The V gene lost 6 bases and the J gene lost 6 bases, with 12 bases spanning the gap. The length of the CDR3 is 11 residues. The V gene's germline CDR1 is SQVTM and CDR2 ANQGSEA. The CDR3 loop is CSVGVGPEQYF. The CDR3 DNA reads as TGCAGCGTCGGAGTAGGTCCCGAGCAGTACTTC.

This clonotype was seen ten or more times. J is TRBJ2-5 and V is TRBV20-1; D is possibly TRBD1 (6 bases). The CDR3 runs 13 residues. Per germline, CDR1 DFQATT and CDR2 SNEGSKA (reference sequence). The CDR3 protein is CSFRGQGQETQYF. The CDR3 DNA follows: TGCAGCTTCCGGGGACAAGGGCAAGAGACCCAGTACTTC.